This T cell receptor (beta chain) was identified in a study of blood T cell repertoires in COVID-19. At the level of the study: There were acute and convalescent COVID-19 samples, and they came from the United States, Italy and Spain. PBMCs, B-cell-depleted T cells, or T cells were the source of the cDNA or gDNA that made up the material.

Participants were placed into cohorts based on the clinical history they reported. V lost 4 bases, J lost 8 bases, and 10 bases stayed unmatched. Germline V gene sequence: CDR1 LGHDT, CDR2 YNNKEL (reference sequence). The CDR3 spans 16 residues. Data came from immunoSEQ multiplex PCR; TCRdb stores just in-frame clones and leaves some out. The sample includes around 160,000 clones, 85% to 90% seen only once; the top ten take 0.95% to 1.5%. J is TRBJ1-4 and V is TRBV3-1 (or the pseudogene TRBV3-2); 10 bases are shared with TRBD1. Sequencing was done on a sample of PBMCs or T cells enriched from blood (not recorded which). The clonotype comes from a woman aged 30 to 39 with acute COVID-19. In nucleotides, the CDR3 is TGTGCCAGCAGCCGCCCTTCCGGGACAGGGGCCGAAAAACTGTTTTTT. Amino acids: CASSRPSGTGAEKLFF.